These 8 T cell receptor beta chains originate from one sample sequenced in a study of T cell repertoires in cytomegalovirus infection. TCRdb reprocessed the reads with MiXCR, giving one entry per CDR3 protein. Of 450,000 to 600,000 distinct CDR3 sequences detected, 42% appear once; the ten largest clones hold approximately 40%. These receptors have no identified antigens. This specimen consisted of cultured PBMCs, obtained from culture after CMV antigen stimulation. Every receptor here comes from a human donor in good health (CMV status not recorded). Some clones in this sample may be carry-over from other donors' samples.

The chain has TRBV19 and TRBJ1-5; perhaps TRBD1 as D (6 bases). With 8 bases removed from V and 2 bases from J, the gap between germline ends came to 13 bases. Germline CDR1 LNHDA, CDR2 SQIVND (reference sequence). This CDR3 spans 14 amino acids. The CDR3 DNA reads TGTGCCAGTTCTCCGGGACAACGCAATCAGCCCCAGCATTTT. Translated: CASSPGQRNQPQHF. Supplemented by reference TRBV19 and TRBJ1-5, the full variable domain reads DGGITQSPKYLFRKEGQNVTLSCEQNLNHDAMYWYRQDPGQGLRLIYYSQIVNDFQKGDIAEGYSVSREKKESFPLTVTSAQKNPTAFYLCASSPGQRNQPQHFGDGTRLSIL.

In its sample, this clonotype was seen many times. The rearrangement joins TRBV7-6 to TRBJ2-3; 12 bases align to TRBD2. Germline CDR1 SGHVS, CDR2 FNYEAQ. The length of the CDR3 is 19 residues. V was pared by 4 bases and J by 2 bases, with 13 bases of the junction left unmatched. The CDR3 coding sequence is TGTGCCAGCAGCTCCCGCCCCCCGACTAGCGGGGGATTCACAGATACGCAGTATTTT. Translation: CASSSRPPTSGGFTDTQYF.

The chain couples TRBV6-1 to TRBJ2-1; 11 bases fit TRBD2. The V gene's germline CDR1 is MNHNS and CDR2 SASEGT. V lost 1 base to trimming and J lost 0 bases; unmatched junction nucleotides: 20. The CDR3 covers 23 residues. The CDR3 nucleotides read TGTGCCAGCAGTGAAGTTTGGGCTATGGCGTCAGGTAGCGGGAGGGCCTCCTACAATGAGCAGTTCTTC. It encodes CASSEVWAMASGSGRASYNEQFF.

The rearrangement links TRBV6-1 to TRBJ2-6; possibly TRBD1 or TRBD2 for D (5 bases each). The CDR3 is 18 amino acids. From germline, CDR1 is MNHNS and CDR2 SASEGT. Trimming removed 7 bases from V and 2 bases from J, with 21 bases in between. The CDR3 coding sequence is TGTGCCAGCACAAAAGGCTGGCAGGGAGAGGCTGGGGCCAACGTCCTGACTTTC. Protein sequence: CASTKGWQGEAGANVLTF.

This chain joins TRBV12-3 or TRBV12-4 and TRBJ1-2; 8 nucleotides line up with TRBD1. The junction had 10 bases not matched to a gene; V was cut back by 6 bases and J by 4 bases. This CDR3 has 15 residues. The CDR3 is CASRRGTGDFYGYTF. CDR3 DNA sequence: TGTGCCAGCAGACGCGGGACAGGAGACTTCTATGGCTACACCTTC.

Many counts were recorded for this clonotype. A junction boundary mismatches the germline segment, possibly from a read error. The chain joins TRBV7-2 to TRBJ2-1; 14 bases agree with TRBD2. The germline V gene has CDR1 SGHTA and CDR2 FQGNSA. The CDR3 has 14 residues. CDR3 loop: CASSLTRTSGRWHF. CDR3 DNA sequence: TGTGCCAGCAGCTTAACCCGGACTAGCGGGAGGTGGCACTTC.

At least ten counts were recorded for this clonotype. The chain uses TRBV7-8 and TRBJ2-5; D remains unclear. Germline assignment: CDR1 SGHVS and CDR2 FQNEAQ. The CDR3 is 12 residues long. V was cut by 1 base and J by 3 bases, with 3 bases left in between. The CDR3 region is CASSLGEETQYF. DNA for the CDR3: TGTGCCAGCAGCTTAGGGGAAGAGACCCAGTACTTC.

This clonotype has more than one count but fewer than ten. This chain connects TRBV10-3 to TRBJ2-5; D perhaps matches TRBD1 (5 bases). Germline values: CDR1 ENHRY, CDR2 SYGVKD. Trimming removed 9 bases from V and 2 bases from J, with 10 bases in between. CDR3 length equals 12 residues. The CDR3 sequence is CAISGSQETQYF. CDR3 DNA sequence: TGTGCCATATCAGGGTCTCAAGAGACCCAGTACTTC.